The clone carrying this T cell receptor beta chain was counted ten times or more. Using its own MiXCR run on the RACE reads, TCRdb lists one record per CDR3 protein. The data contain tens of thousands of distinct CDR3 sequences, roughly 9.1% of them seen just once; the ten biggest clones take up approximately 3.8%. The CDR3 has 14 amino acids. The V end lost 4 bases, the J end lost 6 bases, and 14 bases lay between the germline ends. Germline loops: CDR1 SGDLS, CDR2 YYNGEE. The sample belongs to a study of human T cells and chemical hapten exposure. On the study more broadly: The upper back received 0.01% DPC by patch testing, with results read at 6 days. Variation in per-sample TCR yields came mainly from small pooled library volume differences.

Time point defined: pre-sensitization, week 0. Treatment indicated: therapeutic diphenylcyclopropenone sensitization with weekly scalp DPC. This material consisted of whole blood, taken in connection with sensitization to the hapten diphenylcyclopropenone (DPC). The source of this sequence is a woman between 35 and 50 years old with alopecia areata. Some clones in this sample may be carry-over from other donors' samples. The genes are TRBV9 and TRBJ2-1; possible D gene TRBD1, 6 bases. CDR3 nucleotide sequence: TGTGCCAGCAGCACCACGGGACAACTCAATGAGCAGTTCTTC. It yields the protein CASSTTGQLNEQFF.